The sequence of this T cell receptor (beta chain) was determined in a study of cytomegalovirus exposure and HLA in healthy donors (TCRdb year 2017). Study-wide context: An earlier analysis of approximately 640 of the donors reported about 250 Gb of sequence data and about 100 million unique TCR beta sequences from around 200 million T cells. Around 320 gigabases of sequencing data and 80 million or so unique TCR sequences were included in an early release covering 500 to 750 HLA-typed donors. Of the 350 to 400 genotyped donors, roughly 85% fell in the genetic ancestry cluster associated with self-reported Caucasian donors. The aim of the study was to test whether cataloging public T cell receptors could identify signatures of past pathogen exposure. The study profiled the T cell repertoires of fewer than 850 subjects by immunosequencing and related them to cytomegalovirus serostatus. Besides the first cohort of under 700 subjects, a separate validation cohort made up of roughly 130 different subjects was used. High-throughput TCR immunosequencing, statistical association of individual TCRs with disease status, and machine learning were combined to predict cytomegalovirus infection status. A later analysis re-analyzed previously published TCR beta repertoires from 660 or so donors and added high-resolution HLA genotyping to study TCR occurrence patterns. In the later analysis, no new phenotypic data were used to find candidate immune exposures; instead, reliance was placed on TCR beta sequences and their occurrence across donors. To decide whether each TCR beta V gene segment behaved as functional or pseudogenic, an earlier analysis of approximately 620 of the donors relied on high-throughput TCR beta sequencing. Alongside the repertoire data, information on donor age, sex, ethnicity and CMV serostatus was compiled. A later genetic analysis took genome-wide SNP genotypes for about 60% of the roughly 670 donors and used that subset as a discovery cohort. Every repertoire in the discovery cohort had been generated on one and the same sequencing platform. Both class I and class II loci were covered by HLA typing, at four-digit resolution. The number of typed donors differed by locus: about 620-640 for A, B, C, DRB1 and DQB1; 500 to 550 for DQA1; around 610 for DPA1; and around 490 for DPB1. Roughly 5 DR-DQ haplotypes were handled as single units for association and clustering because linkage in the cohort was strong. Across under 500 genotyped donors of the cohort, an average of roughly 230,000 unique TCR beta nucleotide sequences per donor were sequenced, and 15% to 20% of those sequences were non-productive. Overall study outcomes, separate from this receptor: A cluster of highly shared sequence variants was judged likely to represent a technical artifact of the sequencing pipeline. In an earlier analysis of 587 of the donors, most TCR beta V segments were observed in productive rearrangements about 87% or about 30% of the time, broadly matching IMGT annotations. The study gave a list of about 150 TCR beta chains associated with cytomegalovirus. A further reported finding was that TCR beta sequences accurately predicted the HLA-A and HLA-B alleles for most subjects in the first cohort. In a later analysis, several top co-occurrence clusters were reported to appear linked to parvovirus B19, influenza, CMV and Epstein-Barr virus. The earlier analysis of approximately 590 of the donors excluded 15 to 20 rarely observed V segments, including chromosome 9 orphons, because counts were too low. A later analysis found that most CMV-associated TCR beta chains appeared HLA-restricted, with HLA associations seemingly driven largely by CMV exposure. This cohort had only TCR beta chains sequenced, and the lack of alpha or paired-chain data limited which features could be detected. According to a later genetic analysis, donors in an Asian-associated ancestry cluster had fewer N-insertions in productive TCRs than the roughly 670-donor mean. V-gene and J-gene trimming of TCR beta chains was associated with a missense DCLRE1C variant in a later genetic analysis, and the association was replicated in an independent cohort. A few of the identified cytomegalovirus-associated TCR beta chains were confirmed in vitro to be specific for cytomegalovirus antigens. When HLA alleles, especially DR and DQ, strongly co-occurred, attributing TCR associations to individual alleles was difficult. In a later analysis, HLA-associated TCR beta chains were found to be more clonally expanded and to have lower generation probabilities than equally common non-associated chains. At a false discovery rate of 0.05, a later analysis linked under 20,000 TCR beta sequences to specific HLA alleles. Immune exposure information for the cohort was limited to CMV serostatus. In a later analysis, TCR association rates were found to vary across HLA loci, with the most associated TCRs seen for DRB1 alleles and the fewest for HLA-C alleles. Sequencing depth was assumed to be roughly uniform across donors in the presence/absence analyses, though that assumption may not hold. HLA typing was unavailable for some donors at each locus, so association tests used only the typed subset. Most TCR sequences were seen in very few donors, while some public TCRs were found in many individuals. Linkage disequilibrium might explain the correlated functional status among segregating V segments, but an unknown experimental factor could not be ruled out. Cytomegalovirus status was reported to be diagnosed by the classifier with high specificity and sensitivity in both the original and validation cohorts. The authors suggested that the approach could potentially be generalized to other disease states and immunological phenotypes.

Receptor amplification or capture employed the immunoSEQ multiplex PCR assay. A mixture of 60 forward primers for TCR Vbeta segments and 13 reverse primers for TCR Jbeta segments was used in the multiplex PCR. Amplification of the CDR3 region of rearranged TCR beta genes was performed with a multiplex PCR assay on genomic DNA. On the Illumina HiSeq System, the amplified TCR beta libraries were sequenced as 87-base-pair reads. On the study's bioinformatics: A later analysis counted about 76 million unique TCR beta chains across the 640 or so repertoires, and roughly 10 million of these chains were shared by at least two donors. Raw reads were error-corrected and collapsed into unique sequences by a nearest-neighbor algorithm in which closely related sequences were merged to remove PCR and sequencing errors. V, D and J gene segments were assigned by aligning CDR3 sequences to IMGT reference sequences. For a sequence to be retained, at least a six-nucleotide match to both a V gene segment and a J gene segment was required. Rearrangements were called productive when the CDR3 lacked stop codons and stayed in frame with V and J; all others were non-productive. CDR3 was defined by IMGT convention, running from the second conserved V-encoded cysteine to the conserved J-encoded phenylalanine. In an earlier analysis of around 540 of the donors, sequences lacking an unambiguous match to a single V gene segment were excluded. An earlier analysis of 550 to 650 of the donors classified V segments as functional when productive rearrangements were above 56.7% and as segregating when the standard deviation between donors was above 5%. A statistical classification framework was built to diagnose cytomegalovirus status from the catalog of TCR beta chain sequences. A later analysis assigned V and J genes by comparing TCR nucleotide sequences with IMGT/GENE-DB human TR gene sequences. The TCRdist pipeline was used in a later analysis to assign CDR3 sequences and most-parsimonious VDJ recombination scenarios. In a later analysis, every TCR beta chain was defined by the combination of its CDR3 amino acid sequence and its V-gene family, and reads without a unique V-gene family were dropped. To address suspected cross-contamination and a sequencing artifact, a later analysis removed a few hundred highly shared, low-generation-probability nucleotide sequences. A later analysis calculated a clonal expansion index for each public chain from normalized within-repertoire ranks of inferred template counts. Generation probabilities in a later analysis came from a VDJ recombination model fitted to out-of-frame rearrangements, and those results were checked against IGoR. In a later analysis, hypergeometric tests were used to score TCR-TCR, TCR-HLA and TCR-CMV co-occurrence, with a repertoire-size bias correction applied to TCR pairs. False discovery rates were estimated in a later analysis by permuting HLA or CMV assignments 20 times. In a later analysis, co-occurring TCRs were grouped using DBSCAN, and TCRdist sequence similarity was added for clustering within HLA-allele-positive subsets. For co-occurrence clustering, repertoires with fewer than 30,000 or more than 120,000 public chains were excluded, along with about five repertoires with anomalous nucleotide sharing. The source is immuneACCESS, and TCRdb retained only in-frame sequences with V and J called. Part of the clones is not carried over; for the studies checked, unresolved V genes explain less than half of this, and the remainder is unexplained. The DNA gave D and trimming, while V, J and clone size come from that table. Across this sample there are about 120,000 clones, with less than 80% seen only once. The ten most abundant clones make up around 4% of the sample.

Worth noting for this clone: What antigen it recognizes has not been identified. Base qualities were left out, and no much larger clone turns up one base away.

In total, over 600 healthy bone marrow donors made up the cohort. At the time of sampling, all cohort members were nominally healthy, though unrecorded immune exposures were likely present. The donor tested CMV seropositive, placing the donor among the 289 seropositive members of the cohort. A peripheral blood sample was collected from each donor, and TCR beta sequencing was performed on peripheral blood mononuclear cells. The Qiagen DNeasy Blood Extraction Kit was used to extract genomic DNA from the blood cell samples. The material sequenced was PBMCs. The clonotype comes from a man in his forties in good health and CMV-seropositive.

In nucleotide form, the sequence is TGTGCCAGCAGTTTATCCCCTGGGACAGATGGCTACACCTTC. Its protein is CASSLSPGTDGYTF. The chain employs TRBV28 and TRBJ1-2; 7 bases in the middle match TRBD1. V is pruned by 1 base and J by 6 bases, leaving 5 bases of the junction without a gene match. CDR1 and CDR2, per the germline V gene, are MDHEN and SYDVKM. Its CDR3 holds 14 amino acids, cysteine through phenylalanine. The kept DNA is CDR3 alone, 42 bases in frame from the first base.